The clone carrying this TCR beta chain was detected many times. Genomic DNA acted as the template from which TCR beta VDJ combination and CDR3 sequence profiling were carried out. TCRdb passed the reads through MiXCR, listing each CDR3 protein once. The table includes some 200,000 distinct CDR3 sequences, roughly half detected once. Flow cytometry had shown expanded CD8+CD57+ cells in the patients chosen for sequencing. This entry is derived from a study of CD8+CD57+ T cells in acquired aplastic anemia. V dropped 5 bases and J dropped 2 bases, with 9 bases sitting between them. The CDR3 contains 13 residues. CDR1 is MGHDK, CDR2 SYGVNS, per germline.

This rearrangement joins TRBV25-1 to TRBJ1-2; unclear D gene. The TCR comes from a human donor with aplastic anemia. The specimen was sorted CD4+, CD8+, or CD8+CD57+ T cells (not recorded which) from PBMCs. The CDR3, as DNA: TGTGCCAGCAGTAGGGCGGGGAACTATGGCTACACCTTC. It specifies CASSRAGNYGYTF.